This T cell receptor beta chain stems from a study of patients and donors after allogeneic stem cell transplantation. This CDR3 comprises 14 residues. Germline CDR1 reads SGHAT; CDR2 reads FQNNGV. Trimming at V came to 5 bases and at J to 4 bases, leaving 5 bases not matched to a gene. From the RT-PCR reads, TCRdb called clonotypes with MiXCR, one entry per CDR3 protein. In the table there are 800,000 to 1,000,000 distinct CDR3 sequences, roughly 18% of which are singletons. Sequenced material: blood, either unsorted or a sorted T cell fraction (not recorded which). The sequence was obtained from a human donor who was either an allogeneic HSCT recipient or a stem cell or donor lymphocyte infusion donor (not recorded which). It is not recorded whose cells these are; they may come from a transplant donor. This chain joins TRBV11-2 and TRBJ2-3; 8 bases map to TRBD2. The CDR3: CASSTGLASDTQYF. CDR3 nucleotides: TGTGCCAGCAGCACCGGACTAGCCTCAGATACGCAGTATTTT. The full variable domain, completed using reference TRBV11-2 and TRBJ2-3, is EAGVAQSPRYKIIEKRQSVAFWCNPISGHATLYWYQQILGQGPKLLIQFQNNGVVDDSQLPKDRFSAERLKGVDSTLKIQPAKLEDSAVYLCASSTGLASDTQYFGPGTRLTVL.